Detailed here is one T cell receptor beta chain. The data were taken from a study of blood T cell repertoires in COVID-19. Some clones are missing from TCRdb's copy, which holds only in-frame ones; the method was immunoSEQ multiplex PCR. This table holds approximately 67,000 clones, 85% to 90% found once. The CDR3 runs to 14 residues. In germline, CDR1 is SGHRS, CDR2 YFSETQ. The V gene lost 4 bases and the J gene lost 10 bases, with 15 bases spanning the gap. The genes are TRBV5-1 and TRBJ1-6, with D possibly matching TRBD1 (5 bases). The sample consisted of peripheral blood. The origin of this receptor is a man in his fifties with active COVID-19. This chain's CDR3 is CASSADQGLSPLHF. The CDR3 DNA follows: TGCGCCAGCAGCGCTGACCAGGGTTTGTCACCCCTCCACTTT.